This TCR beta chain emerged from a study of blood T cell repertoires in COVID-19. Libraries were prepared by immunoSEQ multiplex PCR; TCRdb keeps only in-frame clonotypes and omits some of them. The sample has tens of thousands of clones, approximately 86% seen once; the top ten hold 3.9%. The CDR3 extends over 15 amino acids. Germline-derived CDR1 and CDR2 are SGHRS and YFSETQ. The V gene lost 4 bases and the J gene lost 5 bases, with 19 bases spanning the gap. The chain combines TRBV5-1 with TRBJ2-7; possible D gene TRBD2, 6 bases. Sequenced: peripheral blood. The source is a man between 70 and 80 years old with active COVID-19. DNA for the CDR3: TGCGCCAGCAGCCCGTCTGTGGGGGGATGGGACGAGCAGTACTTC. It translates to CASSPSVGGWDEQYF.